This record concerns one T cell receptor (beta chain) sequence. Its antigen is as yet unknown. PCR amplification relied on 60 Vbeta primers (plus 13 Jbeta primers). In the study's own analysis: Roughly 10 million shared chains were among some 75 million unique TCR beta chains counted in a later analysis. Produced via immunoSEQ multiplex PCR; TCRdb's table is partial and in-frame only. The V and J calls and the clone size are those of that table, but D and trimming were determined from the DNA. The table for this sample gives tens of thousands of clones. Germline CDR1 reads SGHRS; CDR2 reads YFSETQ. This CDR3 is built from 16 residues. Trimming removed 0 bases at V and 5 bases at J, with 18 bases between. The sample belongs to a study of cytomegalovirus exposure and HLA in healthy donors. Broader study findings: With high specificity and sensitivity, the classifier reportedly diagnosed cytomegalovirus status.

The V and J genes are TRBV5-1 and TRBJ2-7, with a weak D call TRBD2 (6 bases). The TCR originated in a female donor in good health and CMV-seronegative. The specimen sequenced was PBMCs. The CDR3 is CASSLAGGVIRDEQYF. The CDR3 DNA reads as TGCGCCAGCAGCTTGGCCGGCGGGGTCATCAGGGACGAGCAGTACTTC.